The source of this TCR beta chain is a study of T-cell reconstitution after alpha-beta-depleted transplantation in children. The germline gives CDR1 SGHRS, CDR2 YFSETQ. The CDR3 length is 15 residues. The V gene lost 2 bases and the J gene lost 0 bases, with 9 bases spanning the gap. The authors prepared the TCRbeta library with unique molecular identifiers. TCRdb passed the PCR reads through MiXCR, listing each CDR3 protein once. The data hold 600,000 to 700,000 distinct CDR3 sequences, with less than 15% observed a single time. There are many counts of this clonotype. The chain employs TRBV5-1 and TRBJ1-3, with D tentatively TRBD1 (6 bases). The sequencing used PBMCs, collected before TCRalphabeta/CD19-depleted stem cell transplant. This TCR derives from a girl aged 2-15 years with congenital amegakaryocytic thrombocytopenia, due to receive a stem cell transplant. The CDR3 DNA follows: TGCGCCAGCAGCTTTGGACAGAACTCTGGAAACACCATATATTTT. It specifies CASSFGQNSGNTIYF.